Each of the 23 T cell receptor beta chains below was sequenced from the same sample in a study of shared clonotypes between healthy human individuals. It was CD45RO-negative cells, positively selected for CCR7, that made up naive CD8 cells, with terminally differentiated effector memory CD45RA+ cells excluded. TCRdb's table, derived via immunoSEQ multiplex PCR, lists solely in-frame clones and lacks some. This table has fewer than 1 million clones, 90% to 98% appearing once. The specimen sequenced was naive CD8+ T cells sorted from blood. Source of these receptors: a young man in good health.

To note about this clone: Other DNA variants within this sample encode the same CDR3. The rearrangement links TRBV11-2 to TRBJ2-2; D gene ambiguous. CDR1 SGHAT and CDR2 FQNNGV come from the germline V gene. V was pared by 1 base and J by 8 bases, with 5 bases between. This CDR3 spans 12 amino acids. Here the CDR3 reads CASSLVPGELFF. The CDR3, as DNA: TGTGCCAGCAGCTTAGTCCCGGGGGAGCTGTTTTTT.

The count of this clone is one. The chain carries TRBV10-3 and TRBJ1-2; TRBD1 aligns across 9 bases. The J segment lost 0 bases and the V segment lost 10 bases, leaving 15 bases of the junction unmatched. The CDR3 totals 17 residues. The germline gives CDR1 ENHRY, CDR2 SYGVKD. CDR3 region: CASLTGQGSEPNYGYTF. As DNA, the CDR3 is TGTGCCAGCCTCACTGGACAGGGGTCCGAGCCTAACTATGGCTACACCTTC.

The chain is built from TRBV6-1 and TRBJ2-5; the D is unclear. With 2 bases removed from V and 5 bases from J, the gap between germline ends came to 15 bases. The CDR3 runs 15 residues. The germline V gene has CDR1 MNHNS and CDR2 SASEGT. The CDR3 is CASSELVTKVETQYF. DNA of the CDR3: TGTGCCAGCAGTGAATTGGTTACCAAGGTGGAGACCCAGTACTTC.

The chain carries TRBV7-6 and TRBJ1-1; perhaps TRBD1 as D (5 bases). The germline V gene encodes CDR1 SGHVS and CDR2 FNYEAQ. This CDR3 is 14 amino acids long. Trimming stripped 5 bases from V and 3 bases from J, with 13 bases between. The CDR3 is CASSPGDGDTEAFF. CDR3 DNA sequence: TGTGCCAGCAGCCCTGGGGACGGAGACACTGAAGCTTTCTTT.

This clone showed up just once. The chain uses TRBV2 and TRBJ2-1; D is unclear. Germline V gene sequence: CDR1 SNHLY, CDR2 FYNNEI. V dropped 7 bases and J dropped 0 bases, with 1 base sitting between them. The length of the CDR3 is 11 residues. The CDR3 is CASTSYNEQFF. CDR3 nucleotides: TGTGCCAGCACCTCCTACAATGAGCAGTTCTTC.

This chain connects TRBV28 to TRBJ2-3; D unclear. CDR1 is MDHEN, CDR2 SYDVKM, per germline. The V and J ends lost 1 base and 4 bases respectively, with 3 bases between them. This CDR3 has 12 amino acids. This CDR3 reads CASSLSADTQYF. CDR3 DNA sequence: TGTGCCAGCAGTTTATCCGCAGATACGCAGTATTTT.

As DNA, the CDR3 is TGCGCCAGCAGCTCCTGGGGGAGCTCCTACGAGCAGTACTTC. Encoded protein: CASSSWGSSYEQYF. The J gene is TRBJ2-7, the V gene TRBV5-1; either TRBD1 or TRBD2 may fit D (5 bases each). This CDR3 has 14 amino acids. Germline V CDR1 and CDR2: SGHRS, YFSETQ. Trimming pared 3 bases from V and 0 bases from J, leaving 10 bases between.

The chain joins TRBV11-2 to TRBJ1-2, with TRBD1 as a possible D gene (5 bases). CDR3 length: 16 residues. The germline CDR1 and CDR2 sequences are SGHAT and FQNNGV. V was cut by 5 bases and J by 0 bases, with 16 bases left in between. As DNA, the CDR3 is TGTGCCAGCAGCGAGACCTCGGGACGTACTAACTATGGCTACACCTTC. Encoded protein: CASSETSGRTNYGYTF.

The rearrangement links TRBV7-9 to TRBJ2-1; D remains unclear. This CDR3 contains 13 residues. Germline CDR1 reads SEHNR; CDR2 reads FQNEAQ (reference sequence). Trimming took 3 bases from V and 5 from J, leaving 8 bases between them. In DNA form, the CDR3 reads TGTGCCAGCAGCTTGCTAAGTAACAATGAGCAGTTCTTC. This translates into CASSLLSNNEQFF.

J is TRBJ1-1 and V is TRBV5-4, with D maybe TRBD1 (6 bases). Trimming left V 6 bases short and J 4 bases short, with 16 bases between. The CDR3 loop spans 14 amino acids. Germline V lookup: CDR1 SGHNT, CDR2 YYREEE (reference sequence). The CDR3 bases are TGTGCCAGCAATTTTGGGGGCGGGCGCACTGAAGCTTTCTTT. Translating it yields CASNFGGGRTEAFF.

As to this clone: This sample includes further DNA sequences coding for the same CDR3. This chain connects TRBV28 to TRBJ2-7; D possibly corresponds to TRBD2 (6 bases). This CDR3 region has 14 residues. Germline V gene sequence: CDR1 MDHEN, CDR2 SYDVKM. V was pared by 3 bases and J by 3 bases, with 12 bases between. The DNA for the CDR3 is TGTGCCAGCAGTTTCGGGACGGGAGACTACGAGCAGTACTTC. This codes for CASSFGTGDYEQYF. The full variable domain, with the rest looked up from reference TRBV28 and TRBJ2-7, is DVKVTQSSRYLVKRTGEKVFLECVQDMDHENMFWYRQDPGLGLRLIYFSYDVKMKEKGDIPEGYSVSREKKERFSLILESASTNQTSMYLCASSFGTGDYEQYFGPGTRLTVT.

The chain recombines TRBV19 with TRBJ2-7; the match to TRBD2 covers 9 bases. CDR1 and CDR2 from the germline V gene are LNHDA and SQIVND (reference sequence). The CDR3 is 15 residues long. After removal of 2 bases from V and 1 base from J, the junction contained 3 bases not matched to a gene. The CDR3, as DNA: TGTGCCAGTAGTATACTTAGCGGGAGTTCCTACGAGCAGTACTTC. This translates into CASSILSGSSYEQYF.

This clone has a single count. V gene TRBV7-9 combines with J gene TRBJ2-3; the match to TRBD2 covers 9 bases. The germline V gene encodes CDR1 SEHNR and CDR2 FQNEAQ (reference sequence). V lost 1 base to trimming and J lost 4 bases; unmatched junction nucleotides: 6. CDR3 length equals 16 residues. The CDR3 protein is CASSLGAGGPADTQYF. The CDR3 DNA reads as TGTGCCAGCAGCTTAGGTGCGGGAGGGCCGGCAGATACGCAGTATTTT.

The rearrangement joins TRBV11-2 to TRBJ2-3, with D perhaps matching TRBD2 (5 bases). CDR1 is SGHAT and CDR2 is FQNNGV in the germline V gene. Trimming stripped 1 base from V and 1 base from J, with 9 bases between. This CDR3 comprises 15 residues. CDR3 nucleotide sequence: TGTGCCAGCAGCTTAGGGCCGGAGGGCACAGATACGCAGTATTTT. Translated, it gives CASSLGPEGTDTQYF.

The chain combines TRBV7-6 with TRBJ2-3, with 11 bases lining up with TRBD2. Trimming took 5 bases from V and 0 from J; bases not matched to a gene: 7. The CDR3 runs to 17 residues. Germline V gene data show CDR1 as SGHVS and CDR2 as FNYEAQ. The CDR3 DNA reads TGTGCCAGCAGCGGGGGGACTAGCGGAGCTAGCACAGATACGCAGTATTTT. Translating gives CASSGGTSGASTDTQYF.

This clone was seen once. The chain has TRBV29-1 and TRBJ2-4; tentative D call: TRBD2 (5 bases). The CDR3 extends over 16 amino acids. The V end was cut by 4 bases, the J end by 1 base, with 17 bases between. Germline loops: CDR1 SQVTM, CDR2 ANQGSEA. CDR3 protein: CSVAGIEDAAKNIQYF. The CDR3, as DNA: TGCAGCGTTGCGGGGATTGAAGATGCGGCCAAAAACATTCAGTACTTC.

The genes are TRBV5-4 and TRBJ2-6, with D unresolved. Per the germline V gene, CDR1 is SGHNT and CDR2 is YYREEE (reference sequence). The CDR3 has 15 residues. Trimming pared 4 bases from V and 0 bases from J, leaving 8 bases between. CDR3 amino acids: CASSPPNSGANVLTF. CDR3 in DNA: TGTGCCAGCAGCCCGCCCAACTCTGGGGCCAACGTCCTGACTTTC.

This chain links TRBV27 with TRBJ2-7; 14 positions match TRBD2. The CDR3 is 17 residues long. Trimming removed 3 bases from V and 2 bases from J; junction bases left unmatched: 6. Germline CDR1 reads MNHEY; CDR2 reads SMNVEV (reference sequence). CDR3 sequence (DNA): TGTGCCAGCAGTTTGGCCGGGACTAGCGGGAGCCCCTACGAGCAGTACTTC. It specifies CASSLAGTSGSPYEQYF.

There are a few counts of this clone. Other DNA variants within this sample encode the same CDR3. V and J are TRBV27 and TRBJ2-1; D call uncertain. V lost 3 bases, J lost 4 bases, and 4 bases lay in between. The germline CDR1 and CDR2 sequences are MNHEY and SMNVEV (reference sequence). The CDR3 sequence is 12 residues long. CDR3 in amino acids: CASSLGYNEQFF. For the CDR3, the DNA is TGTGCCAGCAGTTTGGGATACAATGAGCAGTTCTTC.

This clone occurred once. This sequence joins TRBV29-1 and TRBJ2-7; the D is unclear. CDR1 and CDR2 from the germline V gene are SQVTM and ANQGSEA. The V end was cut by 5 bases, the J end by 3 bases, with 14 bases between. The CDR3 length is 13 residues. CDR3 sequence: CSVMNTGNYEQYF. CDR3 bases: TGCAGCGTTATGAACACGGGTAACTACGAGCAGTACTTC.

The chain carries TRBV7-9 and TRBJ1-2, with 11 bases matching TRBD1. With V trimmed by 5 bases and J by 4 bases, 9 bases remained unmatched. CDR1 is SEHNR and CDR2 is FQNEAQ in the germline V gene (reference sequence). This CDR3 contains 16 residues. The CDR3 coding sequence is TGTGCCAGCAGCCCTAGGACAGGGGGCAATCTCTATGGCTACACCTTC. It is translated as CASSPRTGGNLYGYTF.

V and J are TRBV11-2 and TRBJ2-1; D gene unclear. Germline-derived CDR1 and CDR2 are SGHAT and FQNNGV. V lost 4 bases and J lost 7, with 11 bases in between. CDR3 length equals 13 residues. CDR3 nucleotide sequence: TGTGCCAGCAGCTCAAGGTTGGGGAATGAGCAGTTCTTC. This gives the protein CASSSRLGNEQFF. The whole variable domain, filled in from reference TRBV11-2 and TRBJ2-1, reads EAGVAQSPRYKIIEKRQSVAFWCNPISGHATLYWYQQILGQGPKLLIQFQNNGVVDDSQLPKDRFSAERLKGVDSTLKIQPAKLEDSAVYLCASSSRLGNEQFFGPGTRLTVL.

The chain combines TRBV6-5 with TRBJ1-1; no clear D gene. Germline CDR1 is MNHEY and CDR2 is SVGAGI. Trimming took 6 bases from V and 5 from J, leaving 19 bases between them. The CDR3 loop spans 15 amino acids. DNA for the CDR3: TGTGCCAGCAGCCTCGACCTGGGCCCCGGTACTGAAGCTTTCTTT. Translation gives CASSLDLGPGTEAFF.